This T cell receptor beta chain was retrieved from a study of molecular identifiers for immune sequencing clone quantification. Study context: Replicates partitioned RNA from roughly 21,000 or 96,000 naive CD8 cells into five parts, sequencing four.

Germline loops: CDR1 SNHLY, CDR2 FYNNEI. The CDR3 has 15 residues. Trimming stripped 4 bases from V and 4 bases from J, with 16 bases between. Sorted naive CD8 T cells were those defined as CD8+CD4-CCR7+CD45RA+. Generation of bulk TCR libraries relied on previously described methods and listed TCR primers. TCRdb itself ran the PCR reads through MiXCR, one entry per CDR3 protein. The sample shows 400,000 to 600,000 distinct CDR3 sequences, about a fifth of them seen only once. This clonotype has ten or more counts. Its antigen is still unknown. General study points: Clones that had above 20 RNA copies took up over 99% of effector molecules but under 1% in naive cells.

The sequenced material came from naive CD8+ T cells from blood, with Jurkat cell RNA spiked in. Described subset: FACS-sorted CD8+CD4-CCR7+CD45RA+ naive T cells. The source is a human donor in good health. Some libraries in this study had Jurkat cell RNA spiked in. V is TRBV2 and J is TRBJ1-1; TRBD1 is a possible D gene (6 bases). The CDR3 sequence: CASSGPLGGFTEAFF. CDR3 coding DNA: TGTGCCAGCAGTGGTCCTCTGGGGGGCTTCACTGAAGCTTTCTTT.